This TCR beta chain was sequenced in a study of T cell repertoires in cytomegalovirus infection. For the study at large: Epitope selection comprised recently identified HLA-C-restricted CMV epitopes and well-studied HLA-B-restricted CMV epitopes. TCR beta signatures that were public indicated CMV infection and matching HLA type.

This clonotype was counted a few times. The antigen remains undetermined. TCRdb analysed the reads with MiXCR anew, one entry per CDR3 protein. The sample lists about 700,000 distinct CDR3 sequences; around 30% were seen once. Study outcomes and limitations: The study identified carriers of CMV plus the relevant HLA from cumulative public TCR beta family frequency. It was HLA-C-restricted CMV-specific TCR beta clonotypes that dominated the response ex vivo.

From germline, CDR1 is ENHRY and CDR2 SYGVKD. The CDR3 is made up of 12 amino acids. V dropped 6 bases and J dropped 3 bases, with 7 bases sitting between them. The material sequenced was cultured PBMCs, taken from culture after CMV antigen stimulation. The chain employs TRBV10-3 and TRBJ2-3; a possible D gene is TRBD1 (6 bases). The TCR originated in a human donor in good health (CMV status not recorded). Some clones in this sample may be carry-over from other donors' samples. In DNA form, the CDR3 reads TGTGCCATCAGAAGGGGGACAGATACGCAGTATTTT. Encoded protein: CAIRRGTDTQYF.